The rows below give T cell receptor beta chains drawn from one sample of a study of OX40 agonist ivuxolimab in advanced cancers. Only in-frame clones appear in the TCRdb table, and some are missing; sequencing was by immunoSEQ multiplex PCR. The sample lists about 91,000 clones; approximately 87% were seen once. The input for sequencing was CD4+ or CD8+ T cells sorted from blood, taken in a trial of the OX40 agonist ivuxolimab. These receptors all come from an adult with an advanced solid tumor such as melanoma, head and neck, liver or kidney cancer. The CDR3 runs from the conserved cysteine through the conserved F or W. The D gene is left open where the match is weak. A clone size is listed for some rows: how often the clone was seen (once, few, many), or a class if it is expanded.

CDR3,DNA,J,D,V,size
CASSLTSGSGDTQYF,TGTGCCAGCAGCTTGACTAGCGGGAGTGGAGATACGCAGTATTTT,TRBJ2-3,TRBD2,TRBV11-3,-
CASSQLAVTDTQYF,TGCGCCAGCAGTCAATTAGCAGTCACAGATACGCAGTATTTT,TRBJ2-3,-,TRBV23-1,-
CASSLLTTSGRTYEQYF,TGCGCCAGCAGCCTATTAACGACTAGCGGGAGAACCTACGAGCAGTACTTC,TRBJ2-7,TRBD2,TRBV5-1,-
CASSVVGFSSGANVLTF,TGTGCCAGCAGCGTAGTAGGCTTTAGCTCTGGGGCCAACGTCCTGACTTTC,TRBJ2-6,-,TRBV9,-
CASSLDTSYNEQFF,TGTGCCAGCAGCTTAGATACAAGCTACAATGAGCAGTTCTTC,TRBJ2-1,-,TRBV7-9,-
CASSLESSGYNEQFF,TGTGCCAGCAGCTTGGAGTCTAGCGGTTACAATGAGCAGTTCTTC,TRBJ2-1,TRBD2,TRBV5-4,-
CASSYGSNTEAFF,TGTGCCAGCAGTTATGGTTCGAACACTGAAGCTTTCTTT,TRBJ1-1,-,TRBV6-5,once
CASTKDRNNEQFF,TGTGCCAGCACAAAAGACAGAAACAATGAGCAGTTCTTC,TRBJ2-1,-,TRBV2,-
CASSERGRNTEAFF,TGTGCCAGCAGTGAGCGGGGGAGAAACACTGAAGCTTTCTTT,TRBJ1-1,-,TRBV6-1,once
CSVEVGPNQPQHF,TGCAGCGTTGAGGTAGGGCCCAATCAGCCCCAGCATTTT,TRBJ1-5,-,TRBV29-1,-
CAWSYGPTVNTEAFF,TGTGCCTGGAGTTATGGGCCCACAGTGAACACTGAAGCTTTCTTT,TRBJ1-1,-,TRBV30,-
CAIMGVDTQYF,TGTGCCATCATGGGCGTAGATACGCAGTATTTT,TRBJ2-3,-,TRBV10-3,-
CASSLGTSSGETQYF,TGTGCCAGCAGCTTAGGGACTAGTTCTGGAGAGACCCAGTACTTC,TRBJ2-5,TRBD2,TRBV7-9,-
CASRLPSGDTDTQYF,TGTGCCAGCAGGCTTCCTAGCGGGGACACAGATACGCAGTATTTT,TRBJ2-3,TRBD2,TRBV6-1,-
CASSRQFPEAFF,TGTGCCAGCAGCAGACAGTTTCCTGAAGCTTTCTTT,TRBJ1-1,-,TRBV5-5,-
CASTGAVRTDTQYF,TGTGCCAGCACGGGGGCTGTACGCACAGATACGCAGTATTTT,TRBJ2-3,-,TRBV6-1,-
CASSSPGHLNTEAFF,TGTGCCAGCAGCTCGCCGGGACATCTGAACACTGAAGCTTTCTTT,TRBJ1-1,-,TRBV13,few
CAGRLGIYNEQFF,TGTGCCGGCCGACTAGGTATCTACAATGAGCAGTTCTTC,TRBJ2-1,-,TRBV2,once
CASSLAPQNSPLHF,TGTGCCAGCAGCTTAGCCCCTCAGAATTCACCCCTCCACTTT,TRBJ1-6,-,TRBV7-2,-
CASSPTGASGNTIYF,TGTGCCAGCAGCCCGACGGGAGCCTCTGGAAACACCATATATTTT,TRBJ1-3,-,TRBV28,-
CSADTGGRYYGYTF,TGCAGCGCCGACACAGGGGGTCGGTACTATGGCTACACCTTC,TRBJ1-2,TRBD1,TRBV29-1,-
CASSVDAGAGYNEQFF,TGTGCCAGCAGTGTAGATGCTGGGGCCGGCTACAATGAGCAGTTCTTC,TRBJ2-1,-,TRBV2,-
CASTTERSTEAFF,TGTGCCAGCACCACAGAGCGTAGCACTGAAGCTTTCTTT,TRBJ1-1,-,TRBV2,-
CASSTGYGETQYF,TGTGCCAGTAGTACAGGGTATGGAGAGACCCAGTACTTC,TRBJ2-5,-,TRBV19,-
CASTRDRGHVNGYTF,TGTGCCAGCACCAGGGACAGGGGGCATGTGAACGGCTACACCTTC,TRBJ1-2,TRBD1,TRBV9,-
CASSVGASDTDTQYF,TGTGCCAGCAGCGTAGGGGCTAGTGACACAGATACGCAGTATTTT,TRBJ2-3,-,TRBV9,-
CASSFERDYGYTF,TGCGCCAGCAGCTTCGAACGGGACTATGGCTACACCTTC,TRBJ1-2,-,TRBV5-1,few
CASSQPDSLNTEAFF,TGCGCCAGCAGCCAACCCGACAGCCTGAACACTGAAGCTTTCTTT,TRBJ1-1,-,TRBV5-1,-
CASSLTGTAYEQYF,TGTGCCAGCAGCTTAACCGGGACAGCCTACGAGCAGTACTTC,TRBJ2-7,TRBD1,TRBV7-9,-
CASSYDLGGNTQYF,TGTGCCAGCAGCTACGACTTGGGTGGAAACACGCAGTATTTT,TRBJ2-3,-,TRBV11-3,few
CASSLGQGAQETQYF,TGTGCCAGCAGCTTGGGACAGGGGGCGCAAGAGACCCAGTACTTC,TRBJ2-5,TRBD1,TRBV7-8,-
CAWSVGYSSSYEQYF,TGTGCCTGGAGTGTTGGCTACTCGAGCTCCTACGAGCAGTACTTC,TRBJ2-7,-,TRBV30,-